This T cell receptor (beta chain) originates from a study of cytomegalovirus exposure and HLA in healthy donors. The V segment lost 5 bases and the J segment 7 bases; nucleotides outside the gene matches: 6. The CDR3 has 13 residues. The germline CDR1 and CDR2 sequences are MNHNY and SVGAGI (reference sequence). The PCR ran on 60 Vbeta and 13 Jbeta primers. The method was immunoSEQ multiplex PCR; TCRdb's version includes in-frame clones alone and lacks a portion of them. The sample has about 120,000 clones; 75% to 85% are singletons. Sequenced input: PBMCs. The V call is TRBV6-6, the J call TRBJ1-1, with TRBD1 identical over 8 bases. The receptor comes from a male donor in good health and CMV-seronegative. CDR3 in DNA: TGTGCCAGCAGTGAGGACAGGGTCTTTGAAGCTTTCTTT. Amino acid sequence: CASSEDRVFEAFF.